This T cell receptor beta chain originates from a study of OX40 agonist ivuxolimab in advanced cancers. Study-level results: Determination of antigen specificity was not performed for the expanded peripheral T cells.

This clone was counted between two and nine times. Its antigen is unidentified. The V and J ends lost 5 bases and 1 base respectively, with 8 bases between them. This CDR3 is built from 13 residues. Germline V gene sequence: CDR1 KGHSH, CDR2 LQKENI. Generated by immunoSEQ multiplex PCR, the TCRdb table keeps only in-frame clones and is missing some. This sample has tens of thousands of clones, with nearly 90% found just once. Sequenced here: CD4+ or CD8+ T cells sorted from blood, sampled in a trial of the OX40 agonist ivuxolimab. The J gene is TRBJ1-1, the V gene TRBV18; D uncertain. This receptor was identified in an adult with an advanced solid tumor such as melanoma, head and neck, liver or kidney cancer. DNA of the CDR3: TGTGCCAGCTCATCTTCAGGGAACACTGAAGCTTTCTTT. This sequence encodes CASSSSGNTEAFF.